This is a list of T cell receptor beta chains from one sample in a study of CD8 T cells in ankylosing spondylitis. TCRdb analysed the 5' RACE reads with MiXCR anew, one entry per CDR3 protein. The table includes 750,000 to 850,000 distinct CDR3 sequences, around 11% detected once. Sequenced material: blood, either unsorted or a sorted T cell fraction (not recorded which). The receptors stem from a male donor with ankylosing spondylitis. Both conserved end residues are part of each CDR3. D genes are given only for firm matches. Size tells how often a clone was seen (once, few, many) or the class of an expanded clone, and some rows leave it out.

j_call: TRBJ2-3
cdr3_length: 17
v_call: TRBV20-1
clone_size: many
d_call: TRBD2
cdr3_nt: TGCAGTGCCTCTAGGACTAGCGGGGGTAGTAGCACAGATACGCAGTATTTT
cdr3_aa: CSASRTSGGSSTDTQYF

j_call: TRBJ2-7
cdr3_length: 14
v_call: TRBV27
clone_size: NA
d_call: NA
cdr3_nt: TGTGCCAGCAGGGGGGTTCTTAGCTCCTACGAGCAGTACTTC
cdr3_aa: CASRGVLSSYEQYF

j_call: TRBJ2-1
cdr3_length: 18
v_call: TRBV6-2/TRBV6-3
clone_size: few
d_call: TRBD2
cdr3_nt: TGTGCCAGCAGTCGAACTAACCCAGCGGGGGGCCCCAACAATGAGCAGTTCTTC
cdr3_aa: CASSRTNPAGGPNNEQFF

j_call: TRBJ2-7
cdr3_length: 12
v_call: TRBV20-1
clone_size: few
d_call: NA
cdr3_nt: TGCAGTGCTAGGGATACAGGCTCCGAGCAGTACTTC
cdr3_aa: CSARDTGSEQYF

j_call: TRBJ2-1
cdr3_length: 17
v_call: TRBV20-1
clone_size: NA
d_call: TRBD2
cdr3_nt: TGCAGTGCTAGGCTCGGGACTAGCGGGGCGACCTACAATGAGCAGTTCTTC
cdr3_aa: CSARLGTSGATYNEQFF

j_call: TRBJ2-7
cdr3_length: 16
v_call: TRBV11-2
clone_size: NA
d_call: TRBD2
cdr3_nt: TGTGCCAGCAGCCTAGAGGCGGCCGGGGGAGGGGACGAGCAGTACTTC
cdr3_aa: CASSLEAAGGGDEQYF

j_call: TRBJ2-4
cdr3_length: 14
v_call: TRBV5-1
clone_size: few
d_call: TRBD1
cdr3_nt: TGCGCCAGCAGCCGTTCAACAGGGGCAGACATTCAGTACTTC
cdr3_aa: CASSRSTGADIQYF

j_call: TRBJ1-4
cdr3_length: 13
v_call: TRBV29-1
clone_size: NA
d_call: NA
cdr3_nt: TGCAGCGCCTTCCGGGACCCCTATGAAAAACTGTTTTTT
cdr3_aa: CSAFRDPYEKLFF

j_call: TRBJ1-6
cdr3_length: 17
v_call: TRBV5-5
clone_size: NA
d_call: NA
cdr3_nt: TGTGCCAGCAGCTTGGCGCAGGGGTGGTCCTATAATTCACCCCTCCACTTT
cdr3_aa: CASSLAQGWSYNSPLHF

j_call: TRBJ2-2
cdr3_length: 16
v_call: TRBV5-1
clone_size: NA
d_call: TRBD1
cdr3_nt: TGCGCCAGCAGCCCCCGCGTGACAGGGAGCACCGGGGAGCTGTTTTTT
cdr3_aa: CASSPRVTGSTGELFF

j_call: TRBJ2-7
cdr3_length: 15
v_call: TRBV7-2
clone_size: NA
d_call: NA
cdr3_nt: TGTGCCAGCAGCCCGGGGGACAGCAAGTTGTACGAGCAGTACTTC
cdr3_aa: CASSPGDSKLYEQYF

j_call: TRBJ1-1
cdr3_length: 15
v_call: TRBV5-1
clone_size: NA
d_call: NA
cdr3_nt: TGCGCCAGCAGCTTGCCCAGGGGTCTGAACACTGAAGCTTTCTTT
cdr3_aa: CASSLPRGLNTEAFF

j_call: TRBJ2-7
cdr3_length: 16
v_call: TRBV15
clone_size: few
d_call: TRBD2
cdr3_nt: TGTGCCACCAGCAGGCGAAGACTAGCGGGGGGCTACGAGCAGTACTTC
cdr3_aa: CATSRRRLAGGYEQYF

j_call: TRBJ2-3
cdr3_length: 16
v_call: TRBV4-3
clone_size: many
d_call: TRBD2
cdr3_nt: TGCGCCAGCAGCCAAGTGGCGGGAGGGCCCACAGATACGCAGTATTTT
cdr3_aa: CASSQVAGGPTDTQYF

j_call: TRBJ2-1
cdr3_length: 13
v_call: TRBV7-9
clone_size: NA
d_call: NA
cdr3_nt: TGTGCCAGTAATCCAGGTTCCTACAATGAGCAGTTCTTC
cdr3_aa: CASNPGSYNEQFF

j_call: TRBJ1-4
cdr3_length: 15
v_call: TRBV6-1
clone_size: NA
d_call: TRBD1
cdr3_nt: TGTGCCAGCAGCTCCCGGGACAGGACCTTTGAAAAACTGTTTTTT
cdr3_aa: CASSSRDRTFEKLFF

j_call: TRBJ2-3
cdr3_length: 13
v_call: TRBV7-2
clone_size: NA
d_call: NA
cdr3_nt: TGTGCCAGCAGCGCTTACACAACAGATACGCAGTATTTT
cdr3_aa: CASSAYTTDTQYF

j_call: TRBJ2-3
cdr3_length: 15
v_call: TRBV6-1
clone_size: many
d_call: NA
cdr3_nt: TGTGCCAGCAGCTTCAGGGGTTACAGCACAGATACGCAGTATTTT
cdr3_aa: CASSFRGYSTDTQYF

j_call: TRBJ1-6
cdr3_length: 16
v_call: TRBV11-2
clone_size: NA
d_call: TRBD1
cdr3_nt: TGTGCCAGCAGCTTATCCTATCGACAGGGGTATTCACCCCTCCACTTT
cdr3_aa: CASSLSYRQGYSPLHF

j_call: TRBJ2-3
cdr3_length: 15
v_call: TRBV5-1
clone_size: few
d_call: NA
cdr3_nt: TGCGCCAGCAGCTTGAATGTAGCGGAAAGAGATACGCAGTATTTT
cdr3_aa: CASSLNVAERDTQYF

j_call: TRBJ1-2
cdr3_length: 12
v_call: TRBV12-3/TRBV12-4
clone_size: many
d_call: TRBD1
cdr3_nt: TGTGCCAGTCAGGGGGCTTCCTATGGCTACACCTTC
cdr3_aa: CASQGASYGYTF

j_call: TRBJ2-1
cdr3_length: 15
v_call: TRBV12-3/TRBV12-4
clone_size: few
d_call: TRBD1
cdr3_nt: TGTGCCAGCAGTTTGCAAACAGGGGGGCACAATGAGCAGTTCTTC
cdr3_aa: CASSLQTGGHNEQFF

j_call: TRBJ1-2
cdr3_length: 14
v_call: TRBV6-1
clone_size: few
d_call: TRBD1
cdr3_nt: TGTGCCAGCAGTCGGACAGGGGGAGGTTATGGCTACACCTTC
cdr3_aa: CASSRTGGGYGYTF

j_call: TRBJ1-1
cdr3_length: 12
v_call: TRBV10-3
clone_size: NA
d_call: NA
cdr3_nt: TGTGCCATCAGAGGGGGAGGCACTGAAGCTTTCTTT
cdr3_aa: CAIRGGGTEAFF

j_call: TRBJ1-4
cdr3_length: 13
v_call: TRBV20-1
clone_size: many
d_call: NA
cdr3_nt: TGCAGTGCTAGAGATCGGCGGAATGAAAAACTGTTTTTT
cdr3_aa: CSARDRRNEKLFF

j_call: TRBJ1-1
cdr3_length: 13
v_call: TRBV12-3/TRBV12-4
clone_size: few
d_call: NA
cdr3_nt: TGTGCCAGCACCTCTACAGGAGACACTGAAGCTTTCTTT
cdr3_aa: CASTSTGDTEAFF

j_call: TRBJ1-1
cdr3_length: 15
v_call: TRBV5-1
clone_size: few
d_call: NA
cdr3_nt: TGCGCCAGCAGCTTGGCGTCTGGGTCGGGCACTGAAGCTTTCTTT
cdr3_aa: CASSLASGSGTEAFF

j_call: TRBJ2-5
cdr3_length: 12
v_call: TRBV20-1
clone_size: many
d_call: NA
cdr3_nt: TGCAGTACCCTTAGCGCCCGAGAGACCCAGTACTTC
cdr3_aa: CSTLSARETQYF

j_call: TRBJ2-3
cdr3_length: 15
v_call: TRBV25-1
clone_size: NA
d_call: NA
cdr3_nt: TGTGCCAGCAGTGAGGCGGGGGCGGCCACAGATACGCAGTATTTT
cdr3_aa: CASSEAGAATDTQYF

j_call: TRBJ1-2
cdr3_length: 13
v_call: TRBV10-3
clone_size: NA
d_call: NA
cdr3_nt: TGTGCCAGTCGGGGTGGAGACGACGCTGGCTACACCTTC
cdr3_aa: CASRGGDDAGYTF

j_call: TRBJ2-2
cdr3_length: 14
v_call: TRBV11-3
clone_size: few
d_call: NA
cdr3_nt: TGTGCCAGCAGCTTAGACCGGGAAACCGGGGAGCTGTTTTTT
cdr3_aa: CASSLDRETGELFF

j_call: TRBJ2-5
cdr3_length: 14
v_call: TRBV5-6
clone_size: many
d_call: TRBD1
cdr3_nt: TGTGCCAGCAGCTTGGGGACAGGGGGTCAGACCCAGTACTTC
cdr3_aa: CASSLGTGGQTQYF

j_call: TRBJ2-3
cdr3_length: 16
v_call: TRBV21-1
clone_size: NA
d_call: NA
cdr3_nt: TGTGCCAGCAGCCAGCCCAAGCGGGAGGTCACAGATACGCAGTATTTT
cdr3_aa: CASSQPKREVTDTQYF

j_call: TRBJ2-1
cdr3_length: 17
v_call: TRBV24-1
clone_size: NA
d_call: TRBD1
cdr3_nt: TGTGCCACCAGTGATTTGGATGGGACAGGGGGCGAGAATGAGCAGTTCTTC
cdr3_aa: CATSDLDGTGGENEQFF

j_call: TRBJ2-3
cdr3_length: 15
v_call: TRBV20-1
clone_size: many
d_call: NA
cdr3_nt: TGCAGTGCTAGATCCGCGGAAATAAGCACAGATACGCAGTATTTT
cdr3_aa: CSARSAEISTDTQYF

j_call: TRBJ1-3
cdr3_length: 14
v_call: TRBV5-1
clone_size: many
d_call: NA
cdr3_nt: TGCGCCAGCAGCCTGACTGGATCTGGAAACACCATATATTTT
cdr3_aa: CASSLTGSGNTIYF

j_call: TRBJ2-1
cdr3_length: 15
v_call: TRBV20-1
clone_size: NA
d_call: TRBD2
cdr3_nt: TGCAGTGCTAGAGATGGCGGGAGGGCGGACAATGAGCAGTTCTTC
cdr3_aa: CSARDGGRADNEQFF

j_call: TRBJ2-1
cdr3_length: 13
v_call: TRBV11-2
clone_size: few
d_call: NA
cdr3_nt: TGTGCCAGCAGCTTAGATCTCGGAGGCAGGCTGTTCTTC
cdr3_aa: CASSLDLGGRLFF

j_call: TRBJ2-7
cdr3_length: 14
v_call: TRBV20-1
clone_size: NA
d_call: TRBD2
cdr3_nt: TGCAGTGCTACCCTCCGAGCGGGAGGCTACGAGCAGTACTTC
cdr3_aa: CSATLRAGGYEQYF

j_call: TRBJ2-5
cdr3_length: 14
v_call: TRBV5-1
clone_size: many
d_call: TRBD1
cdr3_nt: TGCGCCAGCAGCTGGACAGGGGTTGGAGAGACCCAGTACTTC
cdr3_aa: CASSWTGVGETQYF

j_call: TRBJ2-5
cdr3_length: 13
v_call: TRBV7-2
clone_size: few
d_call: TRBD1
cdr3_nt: TGTGCCAGCAGCTTAGAGGGGGCTAAGACCCAGTACTTC
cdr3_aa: CASSLEGAKTQYF

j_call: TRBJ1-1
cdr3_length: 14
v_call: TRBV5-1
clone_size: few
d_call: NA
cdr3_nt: TGCGCCAGCAGCTTGGACCAGGGGTGGACTGAAGCTTTCTTT
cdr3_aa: CASSLDQGWTEAFF

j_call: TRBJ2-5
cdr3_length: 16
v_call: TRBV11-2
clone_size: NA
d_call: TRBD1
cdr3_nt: TGTGCCAGCAGCTCCATGGACAGGGGAACGCGAGAGACCCAGTACTTC
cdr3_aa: CASSSMDRGTRETQYF

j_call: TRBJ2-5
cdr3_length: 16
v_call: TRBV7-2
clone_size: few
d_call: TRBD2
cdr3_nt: TGTGCCAGCAGCTTAGGGGTAGCGGGGGTGGTGGAGACCCAGTACTTC
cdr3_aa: CASSLGVAGVVETQYF

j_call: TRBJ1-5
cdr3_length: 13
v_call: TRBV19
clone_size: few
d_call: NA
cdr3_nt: TGTGCCAGTAGTGCATGGGAGGAACAGCCCCAGCATTTT
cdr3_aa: CASSAWEEQPQHF

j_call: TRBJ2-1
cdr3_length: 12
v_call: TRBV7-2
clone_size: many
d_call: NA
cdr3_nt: TGTGCCAGCAGCTTCGTCTACAATGAGCAGTTCTTC
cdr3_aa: CASSFVYNEQFF

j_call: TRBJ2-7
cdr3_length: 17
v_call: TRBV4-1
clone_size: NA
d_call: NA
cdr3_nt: TGCGCCAGCAGCCAAGGAACGGGTTTATTAAGCTCCTACGAGCAGTACTTC
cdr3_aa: CASSQGTGLLSSYEQYF